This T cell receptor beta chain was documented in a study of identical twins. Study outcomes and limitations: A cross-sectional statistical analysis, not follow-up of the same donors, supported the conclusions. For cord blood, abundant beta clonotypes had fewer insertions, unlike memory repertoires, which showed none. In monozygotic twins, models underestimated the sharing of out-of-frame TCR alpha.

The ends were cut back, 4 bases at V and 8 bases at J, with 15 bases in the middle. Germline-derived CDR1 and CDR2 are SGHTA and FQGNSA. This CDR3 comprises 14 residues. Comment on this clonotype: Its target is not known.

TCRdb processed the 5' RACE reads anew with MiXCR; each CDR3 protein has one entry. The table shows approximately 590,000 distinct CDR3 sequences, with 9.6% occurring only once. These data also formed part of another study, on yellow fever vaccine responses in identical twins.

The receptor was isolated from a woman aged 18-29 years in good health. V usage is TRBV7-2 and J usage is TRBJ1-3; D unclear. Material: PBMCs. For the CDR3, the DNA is TGTGCCAGCAGCTCCCCCGCTTTCTTTCACACCATATATTTT. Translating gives CASSSPAFFHTIYF.